A selection of T cell receptor beta chains follows, all from one sample in a study of blood T cell repertoires in COVID-19. Clones were sequenced by immunoSEQ multiplex PCR, and TCRdb holds only the in-frame ones, with some missing. Of some 26,000 clones in the sample, around 90% are singletons; the top ten hold around 10%. Sequencing was carried out using peripheral blood. These receptors originate from a human donor with active COVID-19. The donor label of this sample is uncertain. CDR3s include the opening cysteine and the closing phenylalanine or tryptophan. A D gene is named only where the DNA matches it firmly. Clone size, where shown, is once, few, many, or a class for clones that have expanded.

J gene: TRBJ2-3; clone size: NA; D gene: TRBD1; V gene: TRBV7-2; CDR3 protein: CASSVTGAQKGAQYF; CDR3 DNA: TGTGCCAGCAGCGTAACAGGGGCGCAGAAAGGTGCGCAGTATTTT
J gene: TRBJ2-7; clone size: NA; D gene: NA; V gene: TRBV28; CDR3 protein: CASRPLGAHEQYF; CDR3 DNA: TGTGCCAGCAGGCCGTTAGGGGCCCACGAGCAGTACTTC
J gene: TRBJ2-7; clone size: NA; D gene: TRBD2; V gene: TRBV7-9; CDR3 protein: CASSTGMGLAGEQYF; CDR3 DNA: TGTGCCAGCAGCACCGGAATGGGACTAGCGGGGGAGCAGTACTTC
J gene: TRBJ2-2; clone size: NA; D gene: TRBD2; V gene: TRBV7-9; CDR3 protein: CASSSTSANTGELFF; CDR3 DNA: TGTGCCAGCAGCTCGACTAGCGCTAACACCGGGGAGCTGTTTTTT
J gene: TRBJ2-4; clone size: once; D gene: TRBD2; V gene: TRBV4-2; CDR3 protein: CASSQVGLEGNIQYF; CDR3 DNA: TGTGCCAGCAGCCAAGTGGGACTAGAGGGAAACATTCAGTACTTC
J gene: TRBJ1-1; clone size: NA; D gene: NA; V gene: TRBV30; CDR3 protein: CAWAGQVEAFF; CDR3 DNA: TGTGCCTGGGCTGGGCAGGTAGAAGCTTTCTTT
J gene: TRBJ2-2; clone size: NA; D gene: TRBD1; V gene: TRBV14; CDR3 protein: CASSPGQSTGELFF; CDR3 DNA: TGTGCCAGCAGTCCGGGACAGTCAACCGGGGAGCTGTTTTTT
J gene: TRBJ2-5; clone size: once; D gene: TRBD1; V gene: TRBV13; CDR3 protein: CASSNRDRGQETQYF; CDR3 DNA: TGTGCCAGCAGCAACCGGGACAGGGGTCAAGAGACCCAGTACTTC
J gene: TRBJ2-1; clone size: NA; D gene: TRBD2; V gene: TRBV11-2; CDR3 protein: CASSLGLAGFNEQFF; CDR3 DNA: TGTGCCAGCAGCTTAGGGCTAGCGGGCTTCAATGAGCAGTTCTTC
J gene: TRBJ2-7; clone size: once; D gene: NA; V gene: TRBV6-1; CDR3 protein: CASSQTIQVNEQYF; CDR3 DNA: TGTGCCAGCAGTCAGACAATACAGGTTAACGAGCAGTACTTC
J gene: TRBJ1-1; clone size: NA; D gene: NA; V gene: TRBV19; CDR3 protein: CASSIKGATEAFF; CDR3 DNA: TGTGCCAGTAGTATCAAAGGGGCCACTGAAGCTTTCTTT
J gene: TRBJ2-5; clone size: NA; D gene: TRBD2; V gene: TRBV30; CDR3 protein: CAWSASGRAGETQYF; CDR3 DNA: TGTGCCTGGAGTGCTAGCGGGAGGGCCGGTGAGACCCAGTACTTC
J gene: TRBJ1-1; clone size: NA; D gene: NA; V gene: TRBV3-1/TRBV3-2; CDR3 protein: CASSQDLGANTEAFF; CDR3 DNA: TGTGCCAGCAGCCAAGATCTGGGGGCGAACACTGAAGCTTTCTTT
J gene: TRBJ2-4; clone size: NA; D gene: NA; V gene: TRBV2; CDR3 protein: CASRMTGDLAKNIQYF; CDR3 DNA: TGTGCCAGCAGGATGACAGGCGATCTAGCCAAAAACATTCAGTACTTC
J gene: TRBJ1-1; clone size: once; D gene: NA; V gene: TRBV28; CDR3 protein: CASTTVNTEAFF; CDR3 DNA: TGTGCCAGCACGACAGTGAACACTGAAGCTTTCTTT
J gene: TRBJ2-1; clone size: NA; D gene: TRBD2; V gene: TRBV5-1; CDR3 protein: CASSLLAEMTNEQFF; CDR3 DNA: TGCGCCAGCAGCCTACTAGCGGAGATGACGAATGAGCAGTTCTTC
J gene: TRBJ2-1; clone size: NA; D gene: NA; V gene: TRBV11-3; CDR3 protein: CASSLDRGSEFF; CDR3 DNA: TGTGCCAGCAGCTTAGATCGCGGTTCAGAGTTCTTC
J gene: TRBJ2-5; clone size: once; D gene: TRBD2; V gene: TRBV10-3; CDR3 protein: CAISVAGGAETQYF; CDR3 DNA: TGTGCCATCAGCGTAGCGGGAGGTGCGGAGACCCAGTACTTC
J gene: TRBJ1-2; clone size: few; D gene: NA; V gene: TRBV27; CDR3 protein: CASSFNPSDGYTF; CDR3 DNA: TGTGCCAGCAGTTTCAACCCCTCGGATGGCTACACCTTC
J gene: TRBJ2-7; clone size: NA; D gene: NA; V gene: TRBV5-1; CDR3 protein: CASSENSYEQYF; CDR3 DNA: TGCGCCAGTAGCGAGAACTCCTACGAGCAGTACTTC
J gene: TRBJ2-1; clone size: NA; D gene: NA; V gene: TRBV25-1; CDR3 protein: CASSETGNDSEQFF; CDR3 DNA: TGTGCCAGCAGTGAAACCGGGAACGATAGTGAGCAGTTCTTC
J gene: TRBJ2-7; clone size: NA; D gene: NA; V gene: TRBV6-1; CDR3 protein: CASSEGGGRRIISYEQYF; CDR3 DNA: TGTGCCAGCAGTGAAGGTGGGGGCCGGCGGATTATCTCCTACGAGCAGTACTTC
J gene: TRBJ2-1; clone size: NA; D gene: NA; V gene: TRBV24-1; CDR3 protein: CATSDFTPSEKQFF; CDR3 DNA: TGTGCCACCAGTGATTTTACGCCCAGCGAAAAGCAGTTCTTC
J gene: TRBJ2-1; clone size: NA; D gene: TRBD2; V gene: TRBV7-2; CDR3 protein: CASRLVLAGHNEQFF; CDR3 DNA: TGTGCCAGCAGACTTGTTCTAGCGGGACACAATGAGCAGTTCTTC
J gene: TRBJ2-3; clone size: NA; D gene: NA; V gene: TRBV7-9; CDR3 protein: CASSLTRTRTDTQYF; CDR3 DNA: TGTGCCAGCAGCTTAACTAGGACTCGCACAGATACGCAGTATTTT
J gene: TRBJ2-6; clone size: NA; D gene: NA; V gene: TRBV14; CDR3 protein: CASSQVRPNGANVLTF; CDR3 DNA: TGTGCCAGCAGCCAAGTGCGGCCAAATGGGGCCAACGTCCTGACTTTC
J gene: TRBJ1-2; clone size: NA; D gene: NA; V gene: TRBV9; CDR3 protein: CASSVAPDSTRIGYTF; CDR3 DNA: TGTGCCAGCAGCGTAGCCCCGGACAGTACCCGTATAGGCTACACCTTC
J gene: TRBJ2-1; clone size: NA; D gene: TRBD2; V gene: TRBV7-3; CDR3 protein: CASSPNSAGVPPVSYNEQFF; CDR3 DNA: TGTGCCAGCAGCCCGAATTCAGCGGGAGTGCCCCCCGTTTCCTACAATGAGCAGTTCTTC